One sample yielded the 14 T cell receptor beta chains listed below, sequenced in a study of T cell repertoires in cytomegalovirus infection (dated by TCRdb to the late 2010s). The sample was run on an Illumina HiSeq 1500. The raw public data were reprocessed by TCRdb itself: fastp quality trimming at Q25, MiXCR clonotype calling, in-frame beta chains only. All rows with the same CDR3 protein become a single entry with the most common DNA and genes. The sample table contains 400,000 to 550,000 distinct CDR3 sequences; only one count was recorded for 11% of them. The ten largest make up about 10% of the sample. Sequenced material: PBMCs. The receptors come from a human donor in good health (CMV status not recorded). Some clones in this sample may be carry-over from other donors' samples.

The genes are TRBV11-2 and TRBJ2-3, with TRBD2 matching over 9 bases. Trimming cost V 2 bases and J 4 bases; bases outside gene matches: 10. The germline gives CDR1 SGHAT, CDR2 FQNNGV. The CDR3 spans 17 residues. CDR3 sequence: CASSLRLETSGADTQYF. The CDR3 DNA is TGTGCCAGCAGCTTAAGGTTAGAGACTAGCGGAGCAGATACGCAGTATTTT.

This clonotype was counted many times. V and J are TRBV27 and TRBJ2-7; D gene uncertain. Germline-derived CDR1 and CDR2 are MNHEY and SMNVEV (reference sequence). The V end lost 4 bases, the J end lost 2 bases, and 18 bases lay between the germline ends. The CDR3 runs to 16 residues. In DNA, the CDR3 is TGTGCCAGCAGTTCCCCGACCTCTGGTAAAACCTACGAGCAGTACTTC. This sequence encodes CASSSPTSGKTYEQYF.

This clonotype came up a few times. The chain carries TRBV6-1 and TRBJ1-4; D is unclear. Trimming left V 7 bases short and J 0 bases short, with 6 bases between. CDR3 length equals 13 residues. Germline values: CDR1 MNHNS, CDR2 SASEGT. This CDR3 is CASMASTNEKLFF. The CDR3 region has the DNA TGTGCCAGCATGGCCTCAACTAATGAAAAACTGTTTTTT.

This clonotype was counted many times. This chain links TRBV7-2 with TRBJ2-5; TRBD1 or TRBD2 may be the D gene (5 bases each). This CDR3 has 14 amino acids. The germline V gene encodes CDR1 SGHTA and CDR2 FQGNSA. Trimming took off 1 base at V and 5 bases at J, with 11 bases between the two ends. For the CDR3, the DNA is TGTGCCAGCAGCTTAGGCGGGCACAGGGAGACCCAGTACTTC. Its translation: CASSLGGHRETQYF. Supplemented by reference TRBV7-2 and TRBJ2-5, the full variable domain reads GAGVSQSPSNKVTEKGKDVELRCDPISGHTALYWYRQSLGQGLEFLIYFQGNSAPDKSGLPSDRFSAERTGGSVSTLTIQRTQQEDSAVYLCASSLGGHRETQYFGPGTRLLVL.

This clonotype was observed a handful of times. The chain links TRBV28 to TRBJ2-2, with 11 positions matching TRBD2. Germline V gene sequence: CDR1 MDHEN, CDR2 SYDVKM. The ends lost 5 bases at V and 7 bases at J; junction bases unmatched: 15. CDR3 length: 18 amino acids. This CDR3 is CASSPYLLAGEGGGELFF. As DNA, the CDR3 is TGTGCCAGCAGTCCTTACCTACTAGCGGGAGAAGGTGGCGGGGAGCTGTTTTTT.

CDR3 nucleotide sequence: TGCAGTGCTAGTTCGAGAAACTATGGCTACACCTTC. This sequence encodes CSASSRNYGYTF. The gene calls are TRBV20-1 and TRBJ1-2; D is unresolved. Trimming took off 3 bases at V and 2 bases at J, with 7 bases between the two ends. The germline V gene has CDR1 DFQATT and CDR2 SNEGSKA (reference sequence). The CDR3 contains 12 residues.

A few counts support this clonotype. The chain carries TRBV6-1 and TRBJ2-2; D call uncertain. The CDR3 runs 17 residues. The germline V gene has CDR1 MNHNS and CDR2 SASEGT. Deletions cut 1 base from V and 0 bases from J, with 12 bases between. CDR3 sequence reads: CASSEVYDEANTGELFF. In DNA, the CDR3 is TGTGCCAGCAGTGAAGTATATGACGAAGCGAACACCGGGGAGCTGTTTTTT.

The table lists this clonotype with a few counts. The V and J genes are TRBV29-1 and TRBJ1-1; TRBD1 matches 7 bases. The CDR3 is 13 amino acids. Germline CDR1 and CDR2: SQVTM and ANQGSEA. The ends lost 3 bases at V and 1 base at J; junction bases unmatched: 2. The CDR3, as DNA: TGCAGCGTTGACAGGGGGACGAACACTGAAGCTTTCTTT. This sequence encodes CSVDRGTNTEAFF. The full variable domain, with the rest looked up from reference TRBV29-1 and TRBJ1-1, is SAVISQKPSRDICQRGTSLTIQCQVDSQVTMMFWYRQQPGQSLTLIATANQGSEATYESGFVIDKFPISRPNLTFSTLTVSNMSPEDSSIYLCSVDRGTNTEAFFGQGTRLTVV.

V and J are TRBV7-3 and TRBJ2-4, with D perhaps TRBD2 (5 bases). Trimming left V 2 bases short and J 1 base short, with 12 bases between. This CDR3 region has 16 residues. CDR1 is SGHTA, CDR2 FQGTGA, per germline. The CDR3 loop is CASSLVPGYAKNIQYF. In nucleotides, the CDR3 is TGTGCCAGCAGCTTAGTCCCGGGGTACGCCAAAAACATTCAGTACTTC.

This clonotype was found many times. CDR3 region: CASSLSTGPAYEQYF. In DNA, the CDR3 is TGTGCCAGCAGCTTATCTACAGGGCCCGCCTACGAGCAGTACTTC. The rearrangement joins TRBV11-3 to TRBJ2-7, with a weak D call TRBD1 (6 bases). The germline V gene has CDR1 SGHNT and CDR2 YENEEA. V was cut by 2 bases and J by 2 bases, with 13 bases left in between. The CDR3 runs to 15 residues. Using reference TRBV11-3 and TRBJ2-7 for the parts outside the CDR3, the full variable domain is EAGVVQSPRYKIIEKKQPVAFWCNPISGHNTLYWYLQNLGQGPELLIRYENEEAVDDSQLPKDRFSAERLKGVDSTLKIQPAELGDSAVYLCASSLSTGPAYEQYFGPGTRLTVT.

There are a few counts of this clonotype. The rearrangement joins TRBV7-9 to TRBJ2-1, with 9 bases matching TRBD1. The CDR3 sequence is 15 residues long. From germline, CDR1 is SEHNR and CDR2 FQNEAQ (reference sequence). J gave up 6 bases and V 5 bases, and 8 bases lay outside the gene matches. CDR3 in DNA: TGTGCCAGCAGCCGGCGGGACAGGGTCACCAATGAGCAGTTCTTC. It translates to CASSRRDRVTNEQFF.

On this clonotype itself: It may be a read error: a sequence one base away is much more abundant. The chain has TRBV9 and TRBJ1-4; TRBD1 might be the D (6 bases). The CDR3 covers 14 residues. Per the germline V gene, CDR1 is SGDLS and CDR2 is YYNGEE. V lost 0 bases and J lost 8, with 11 bases in between. The CDR3: CASSVAGGREKLFF. The CDR3 DNA follows: TGTGCCAGCAGCGTAGCGGGGGGCCGAGAAAAACTGTTTTTT.

The CDR3 is CASSPPQTGDYGYTF. CDR3 bases: TGTGCCAGCAGCCCCCCCCAAACAGGGGACTATGGCTACACCTTC. This chain joins TRBV3-1 and TRBJ1-2, with 7 positions matching TRBD1. The germline gives CDR1 LGHDT, CDR2 YNNKEL (reference sequence). The CDR3 length is 15 residues. With 4 bases clipped from V and 3 bases from J, the junction kept 8 bases outside the gene matches.

This clonotype was seen many times. V is TRBV29-1 and J is TRBJ2-3; D remains ambiguous. Per germline, CDR1 SQVTM and CDR2 ANQGSEA. Deletions cut 4 bases from V and 4 bases from J, with 12 bases between. This CDR3 region has 13 residues. The CDR3 coding sequence is TGCAGCGTTGGGAGTAGTATCGCAGATACGCAGTATTTT. Translation gives CSVGSSIADTQYF.